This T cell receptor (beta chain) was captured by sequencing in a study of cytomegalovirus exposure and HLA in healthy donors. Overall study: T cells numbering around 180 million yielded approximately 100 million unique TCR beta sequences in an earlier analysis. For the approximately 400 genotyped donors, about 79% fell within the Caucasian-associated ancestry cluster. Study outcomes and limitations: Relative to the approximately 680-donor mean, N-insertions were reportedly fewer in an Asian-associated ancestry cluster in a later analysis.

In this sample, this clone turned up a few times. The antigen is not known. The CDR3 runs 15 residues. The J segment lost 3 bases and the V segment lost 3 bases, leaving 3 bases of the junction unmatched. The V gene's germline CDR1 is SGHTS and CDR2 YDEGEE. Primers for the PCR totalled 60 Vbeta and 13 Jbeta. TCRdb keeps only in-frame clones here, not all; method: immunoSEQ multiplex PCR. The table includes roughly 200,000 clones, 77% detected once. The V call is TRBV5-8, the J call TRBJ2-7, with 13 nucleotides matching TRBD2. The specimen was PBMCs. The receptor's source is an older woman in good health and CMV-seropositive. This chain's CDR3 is CASSSRLAGGYEQYF. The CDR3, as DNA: TGTGCCAGCAGCTCCAGACTAGCGGGGGGCTACGAGCAGTACTTC.